This TCR beta chain originates from a study of beta chain features in type 1 diabetes. Study results and caveats: Within each of all four CD4+ subsets, Type 1 diabetes patients had TCRB CDR3s that were moderately but significantly shorter. The study found fewer insertions and more deletions at VDJ junctions in type 1 diabetes patients.

This clone has a handful of counts. Antigen unknown. Cell sorting via CD45RO/CCR7/CD25/CD127/CD95/CD27 was performed to obtain CD4+ naive, central memory, regulatory and stem cell-like memory cells. Germline V gene data show CDR1 as GTSNPN and CDR2 as SVGIG (reference sequence). This CDR3 is 13 amino acids long. Trimming pared 2 bases from V and 4 bases from J, leaving 11 bases between. Every isolated RNA sample was fully reverse transcribed, so sequencing captured expressed TCRB transcripts. The data were produced by immunoSEQ multiplex PCR, yet TCRdb's version contains in-frame clones alone and is incomplete. The sample consists of about 230,000 clones, roughly 16% of them appearing once.

The sample comprised naive CD4+ T cells from blood. The sequence derives from a man aged 25 to 45 with type 1 diabetes. The rearrangement uses TRBV30 and TRBJ1-1; TRBD1 might be the D (5 bases). The CDR3 loop reads CAWSMEGPTEAFF. In nucleotides, the CDR3 is TGTGCCTGGAGTATGGAGGGGCCCACTGAAGCTTTCTTT. The full variable domain, in which reference TRBV30 and TRBJ1-1 provide the parts outside the CDR3, is SQTIHQWPATLVQPVGSPLSLECTVEGTSNPNLYWYRQAAGRGLQLLFYSVGIGQISSEVPQNLSASRPQDRQFILSSKKLLLSDSGFYLCAWSMEGPTEAFFGQGTRLTVV.